This T cell receptor (beta chain) was sequenced for a study of response to subunit inactivated influenza vaccine. Via MiXCR, TCRdb re-called the RT-PCR reads, giving one row per CDR3 protein. The data hold some 520,000 distinct CDR3 sequences, with more than 15% observed a single time. This CDR3 has 15 amino acids. V lost 6 bases, J lost 0 bases, and 4 bases stayed unmatched. This clonotype appeared a few times. Sequencing used CD4+ T cells sorted from PBMCs, obtained 23 to 25 months after vaccination. This clonotype originated in a man between 50 and 69 years old who received an inactivated influenza vaccine. This chain links TRBV12-3 or TRBV12-4 with TRBJ2-3, with TRBD1 matching over 9 bases. The CDR3 nucleotides read TGTGCCAGCAGGACTGGACAGGGGAGCACAGATACGCAGTATTTT. Protein: CASRTGQGSTDTQYF.